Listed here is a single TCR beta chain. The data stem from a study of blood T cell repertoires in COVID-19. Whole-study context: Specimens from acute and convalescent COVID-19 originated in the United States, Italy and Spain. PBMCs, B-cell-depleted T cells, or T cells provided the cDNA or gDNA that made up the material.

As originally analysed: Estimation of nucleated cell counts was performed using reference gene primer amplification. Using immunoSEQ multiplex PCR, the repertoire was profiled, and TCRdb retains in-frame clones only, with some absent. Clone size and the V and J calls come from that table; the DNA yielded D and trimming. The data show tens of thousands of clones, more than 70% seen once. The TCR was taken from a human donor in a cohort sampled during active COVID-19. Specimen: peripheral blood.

The CDR3 reads CASSQGQGQGRNIQYF. The CDR3 DNA sequence: TGCGCCAGCAGCCAAGGACAGGGACAGGGGAGGAACATTCAGTACTTC. The J gene is TRBJ2-4, the V gene TRBV4-1, with TRBD1 matching 10 bases. The CDR3 extends over 16 amino acids. In germline, CDR1 is MGHRA, CDR2 YSYEKL. J lost 7 bases, V lost 1 base, and 7 bases had no gene match.